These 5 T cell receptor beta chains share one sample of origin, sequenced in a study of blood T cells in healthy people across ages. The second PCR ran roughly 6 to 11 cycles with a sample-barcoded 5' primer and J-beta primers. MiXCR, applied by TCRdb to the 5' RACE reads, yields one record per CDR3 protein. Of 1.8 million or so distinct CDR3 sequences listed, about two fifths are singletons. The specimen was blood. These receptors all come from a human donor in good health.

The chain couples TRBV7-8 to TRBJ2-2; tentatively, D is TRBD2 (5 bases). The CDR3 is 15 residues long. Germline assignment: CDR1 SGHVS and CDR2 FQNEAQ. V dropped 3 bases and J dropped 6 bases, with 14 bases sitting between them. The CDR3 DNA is TGTGCCAGCAGCTTCAGAGGGCTGGCCGCCGGGGAGCTGTTTTTT. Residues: CASSFRGLAAGELFF.

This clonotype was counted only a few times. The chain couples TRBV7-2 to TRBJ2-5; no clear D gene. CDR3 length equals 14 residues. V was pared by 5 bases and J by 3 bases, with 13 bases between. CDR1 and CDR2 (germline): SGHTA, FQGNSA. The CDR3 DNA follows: TGTGCCAGCAGCCCCCGCCGACCAGAAGAGACCCAGTACTTC. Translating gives CASSPRRPEETQYF. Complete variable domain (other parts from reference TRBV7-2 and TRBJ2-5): GAGVSQSPSNKVTEKGKDVELRCDPISGHTALYWYRQSLGQGLEFLIYFQGNSAPDKSGLPSDRFSAERTGGSVSTLTIQRTQQEDSAVYLCASSPRRPEETQYFGPGTRLLVL.

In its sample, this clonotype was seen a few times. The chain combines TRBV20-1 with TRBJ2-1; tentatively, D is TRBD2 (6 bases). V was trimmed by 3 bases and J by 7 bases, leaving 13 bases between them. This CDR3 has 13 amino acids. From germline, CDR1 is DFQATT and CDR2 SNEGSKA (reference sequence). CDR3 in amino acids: CSARGGWTNEQFF. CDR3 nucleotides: TGCAGTGCTAGGGGAGGTTGGACTAATGAGCAGTTCTTC.

The CDR3 DNA follows: TGTGCCAGCAGCTTAGATGGGGAGTTACCCTACGAGCAGTACTTC. This codes for CASSLDGELPYEQYF. The chain carries TRBV7-2 and TRBJ2-7; D is possibly TRBD2 (5 bases). Trimming shortened V by 1 base and J by 2 bases, and 12 bases separated the two germline ends. Germline assignment: CDR1 SGHTA and CDR2 FQGNSA. This CDR3 has 15 residues.

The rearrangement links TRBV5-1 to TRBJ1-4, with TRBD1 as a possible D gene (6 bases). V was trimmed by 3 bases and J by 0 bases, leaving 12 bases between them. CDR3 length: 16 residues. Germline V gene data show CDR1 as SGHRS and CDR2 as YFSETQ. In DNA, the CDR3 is TGCGCCAGCAGCTCCGGACAGACCTCAACTAATGAAAAACTGTTTTTT. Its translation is CASSSGQTSTNEKLFF.